This T cell receptor beta chain was obtained from a study of siplizumab effects on memory and regulatory T cells. In each sample, about 100,000 TCR templates were assayed. Profiling relied on immunoSEQ multiplex PCR, and the TCRdb table lists in-frame clones only, not all of them. The sample contains 50,000 to 70,000 clones, 90% to 97% of which appear only once. Germline-derived CDR1 and CDR2 are MNHEY and SMNVEV (reference sequence). Trimming shortened V by 1 base and J by 2 bases, and 12 bases separated the two germline ends. This CDR3 comprises 16 residues. General study points: Naive or memory phenotype assignment was not possible for roughly 75-96% of proliferating CD4+ or CD8+ clones.

This clone was observed a handful of times. Its antigen is undetermined. The rearrangement joins TRBV27 to TRBJ2-1, with D hard to call. Sequenced material: naive CD8+ T cells sorted from blood. This TCR was sampled from a human donor in good health. CDR3 sequence: CASSLLGSLTYNEQFF. CDR3 DNA sequence: TGTGCCAGCAGTTTATTGGGATCCCTAACCTACAATGAGCAGTTCTTC.